Following are 5 T cell receptor beta chains from one sample sequenced in a study of T cell repertoires in cytomegalovirus infection. Their antigen targets remain unknown. MiXCR was run by TCRdb on the reads, yielding one entry per CDR3 protein. This table has hundreds of thousands of distinct CDR3 sequences, around 32% appearing once. The sequences come from cultured CD8+ T cells from PBMCs, collected from culture after CMV antigen stimulation. Every receptor here comes from a human donor in good health (CMV status not recorded). Some clones in this sample may be carry-over from other donors' samples.

The gene calls are TRBV18 and TRBJ2-1; D is possibly TRBD2 (5 bases). Trimming shortened V by 3 bases and J by 6 bases, and 15 bases separated the two germline ends. This CDR3 comprises 15 residues. The germline V gene encodes CDR1 KGHSH and CDR2 LQKENI. CDR3 bases: TGTGCCAGCTCACCCCTACATGCCGCGGGCAATGAGCAGTTCTTC. This sequence encodes CASSPLHAAGNEQFF.

There are a few counts of this clonotype. V and J are TRBV2 and TRBJ1-2, with TRBD1 as a possible D gene (5 bases). Trimming took 8 bases from V and 6 from J, leaving 13 bases between them. This CDR3 has 12 residues. Germline values: CDR1 SNHLY, CDR2 FYNNEI. CDR3 bases: TGTGCCAGCCTCGGGCCCAGGGATGGCTACACCTTC. This encodes CASLGPRDGYTF.

Concerning this clonotype: This clone may be a read error of a much larger clone one base away. V usage is TRBV9 and J usage is TRBJ1-1, with D unresolved. The ends were cut back, 0 bases at V and 1 base at J, with 7 bases in the middle. Germline-derived CDR1 and CDR2 are SGDLS and YYNGEE. This CDR3 is built from 14 residues. The CDR3 DNA reads TGTGCCAGCAGCGTAGGAGAGGAGAACACTGAAGCTTTCTTT. This gives the protein CASSVGEENTEAFF.

This clonotype was observed a few times. This sequence joins TRBV29-1 and TRBJ1-2, with unresolved D. This CDR3 has 13 amino acids. V was shortened by 0 bases and J by 5 bases, with 10 bases between the two germline ends. CDR1 and CDR2 (germline): SQVTM, ANQGSEA. CDR3 sequence reads: CSVEDTGLYGYTF. The CDR3, as DNA: TGCAGCGTTGAAGATACCGGGCTTTATGGCTACACCTTC.

The chain joins TRBV12-3 or TRBV12-4 to TRBJ1-1, with TRBD1 matching over 7 bases. This CDR3 spans 21 amino acids. J was trimmed by 3 bases and V by 4 bases; bases with no gene match: 26. CDR3 sequence: CASSYQTGTRIKRPLDTEAFF. The CDR3 DNA reads as TGTGCCAGCAGTTACCAGACAGGGACAAGGATAAAACGACCCTTGGACACTGAAGCTTTCTTT.